Sequencing of this TCR beta chain was carried out in a study of response to subunit inactivated influenza vaccine (dated by TCRdb to the late 2010s). For the study in its entirety: Deep quantitative T cell receptor repertoire profiling was used in the study to track responses to a trivalent subunit inactivated influenza vaccine. On the study overall, not on this receptor specifically: According to the authors, only a limited number of new T cells may be recruited by each seasonal influenza vaccination.

This clonotype was seen repeatedly, ten times or more. This receptor's antigen is unknown. Base quality data are lacking; no much larger clone is found one base away. The library was produced with RT-PCR. The instrument given in TCRdb is Illumina HiSeq 2500. The public sequencing data were trimmed at Q25 with fastp and processed into clonotypes with MiXCR by TCRdb, which kept only in-frame beta chains. Here each entry gathers all rows of one CDR3 protein and keeps the most common genes and DNA. This sample is represented by about 780,000 distinct CDR3 sequences; about 18% of them were singletons. The top ten clonotypes cover 11% of the sample. The germline V gene (reference sequence) yields SEHNR for CDR1 and FQNEAQ for CDR2. Trimming takes 3 bases from V and 0 bases from J, and the germline ends sit 9 bases apart. Inclusive of the bounding cysteine and phenylalanine, the CDR3 is 15 residues long. The DNA shown is the 45-base CDR3, in frame from base 1.

Sequencing was performed on PBMCs from blood, taken 5 to 6 days after vaccination. The chain was built from TRBV7-9 and TRBJ2-4; TRBD1 is possibly the D segment (5 matching bases). This receptor was identified in a man aged 50-60 years who received an inactivated influenza vaccine. Donor details come from another sample of the same person, matched by shared clones. The CDR3 region reads CASSLQTEAKNIQYF. Here is the DNA: TGTGCCAGCAGCTTGCAGACAGAAGCCAAAAACATTCAGTACTTC.